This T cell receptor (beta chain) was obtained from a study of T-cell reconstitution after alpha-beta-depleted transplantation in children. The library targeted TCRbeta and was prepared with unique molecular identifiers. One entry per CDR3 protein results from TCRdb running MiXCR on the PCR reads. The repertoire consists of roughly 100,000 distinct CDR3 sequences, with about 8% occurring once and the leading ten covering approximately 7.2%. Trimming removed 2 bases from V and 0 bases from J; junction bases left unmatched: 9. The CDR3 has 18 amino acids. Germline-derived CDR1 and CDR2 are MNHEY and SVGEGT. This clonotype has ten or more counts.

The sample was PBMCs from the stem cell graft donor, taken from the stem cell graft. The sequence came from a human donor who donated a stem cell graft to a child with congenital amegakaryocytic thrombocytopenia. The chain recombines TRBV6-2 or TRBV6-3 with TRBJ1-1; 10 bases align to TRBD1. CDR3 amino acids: CASSYPRTGGRVNTEAFF. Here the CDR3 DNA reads TGTGCCAGCAGTTACCCTAGGACAGGGGGAAGAGTGAACACTGAAGCTTTCTTT.